One sample yielded the 5 T cell receptor beta chains listed below, sequenced in a study of blood T cells in healthy people across ages. A sample-barcoded 5' primer and a J-beta primer mix were used in a second PCR of about 6 to 12 cycles. MiXCR was run by TCRdb on the 5' RACE reads, yielding one entry per CDR3 protein. The table lists 2 million or so distinct CDR3 sequences, around 50% of them singletons. Sample: blood. These receptors were collected from a woman aged 40 to 55 in good health.

The chain uses TRBV12-5 and TRBJ2-3; D gene uncertain. Trimming removed 5 bases from V and 4 bases from J, with 10 bases in between. This CDR3 contains 13 residues. In germline, CDR1 is LGHNT, CDR2 FRNRAP. CDR3 coding DNA: TGTGCTAGTGGTCTTAATGTCGCAGATACGCAGTATTTT. Translated: CASGLNVADTQYF.

In this sample, this clonotype turned up a few times. The chain has TRBV9 and TRBJ2-1; TRBD2 matches at 10 bases. CDR1 is SGDLS and CDR2 is YYNGEE in the germline V gene. The CDR3 sequence is 17 residues long. The ends lost 3 bases at V and 2 bases at J; junction bases unmatched: 8. CDR3 sequence reads: CASSEGRAGGPYNEQFF. In DNA, the CDR3 is TGTGCCAGCAGCGAGGGCCGAGCGGGGGGGCCCTACAATGAGCAGTTCTTC.

In its sample, this clonotype was seen a few times. The V call is TRBV28, the J call TRBJ2-7, with TRBD1 matching 10 bases. Unmatched junction bases numbered 18, after V lost 7 bases and J lost 3 bases. This CDR3 spans 18 amino acids. In germline, CDR1 is MDHEN, CDR2 SYDVKM. The DNA for the CDR3 is TGTGCCAGCACGCCGGAAGACAGGGGGCCTCCGTCGAACTACGAGCAGTACTTC. The encoded protein is CASTPEDRGPPSNYEQYF.

The chain joins TRBV29-1 to TRBJ1-2; 9 bases map to TRBD1. The germline gives CDR1 SQVTM, CDR2 ANQGSEA. V lost 2 bases and J lost 4; bases outside the gene matches: 8. The CDR3 loop spans 15 amino acids. The DNA for the CDR3 is TGCAGCGTTGAAAAAGGGACAGGGCTGGTCTATGGCTACACCTTC. Translation gives CSVEKGTGLVYGYTF.

DNA for the CDR3: TGTGCCAGCAGCTTAGCGGGGGGCCCGGTATATGAGCAGTTCTTC. This codes for CASSLAGGPVYEQFF. The chain couples TRBV7-2 to TRBJ2-1; tentatively, D is TRBD1 or TRBD2 (6 bases each). V lost 0 bases to trimming and J lost 8 bases, with 14 bases between them. This CDR3 comprises 15 residues. Looked up from germline, CDR1 is SGHTA and CDR2 is FQGNSA.